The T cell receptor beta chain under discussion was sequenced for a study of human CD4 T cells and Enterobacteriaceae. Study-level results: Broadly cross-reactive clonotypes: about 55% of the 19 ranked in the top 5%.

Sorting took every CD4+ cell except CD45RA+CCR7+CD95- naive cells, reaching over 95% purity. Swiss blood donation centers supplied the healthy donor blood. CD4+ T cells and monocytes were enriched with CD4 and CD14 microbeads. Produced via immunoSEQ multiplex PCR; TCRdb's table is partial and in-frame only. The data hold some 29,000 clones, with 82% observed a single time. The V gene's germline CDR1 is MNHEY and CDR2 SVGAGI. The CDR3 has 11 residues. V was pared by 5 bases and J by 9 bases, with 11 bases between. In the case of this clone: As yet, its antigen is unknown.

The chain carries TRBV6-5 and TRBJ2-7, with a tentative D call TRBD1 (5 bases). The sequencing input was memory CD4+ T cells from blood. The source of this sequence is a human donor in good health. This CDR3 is CASSLGVSQYF. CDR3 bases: TGTGCCAGCAGTCTAGGGGTCTCGCAGTACTTC.